The 10 T cell receptor beta chains below come from one sample, sequenced in a study of siplizumab effects on memory and regulatory T cells. TCRdb's copy holds only in-frame clones and misses some; the assay was immunoSEQ multiplex PCR. The sample yields more than 95,000 clones, roughly 94% seen once. The sample comprised non-Treg CD4+ T cells sorted from blood. The receptor source for this set is a human donor in good health.

The genes are TRBV10-3 and TRBJ2-1; 11 bases fit TRBD2. V gave up 6 bases and J gave up 5 bases; unmatched junction bases: 12. The CDR3 is 17 residues long. Germline lookup yields CDR1 ENHRY and CDR2 SYGVKD. CDR3 nucleotide sequence: TGTGCCATCAGACCCGTGCCGGGACTAGCGGCACACAATGAGCAGTTCTTC. Translated: CAIRPVPGLAAHNEQFF.

This rearrangement joins TRBV6-4 to TRBJ2-4; D gene uncertain. V was shortened by 3 bases and J by 11 bases, with 5 bases between the two germline ends. The CDR3 is 10 residues long. CDR1 and CDR2 (germline): MRHNA, SNTAGT. In nucleotides, the CDR3 is TGTGCCAGCAGTGAGGAATTTCAGTACTTC. Its protein product is CASSEEFQYF.

This clone was found once. V usage is TRBV11-2 and J usage is TRBJ2-3, with 9 bases identical to TRBD1. This CDR3 comprises 15 residues. V was clipped by 1 base and J by 4 bases; unmatched bases: 3. Germline CDR1 and CDR2: SGHAT and FQNNGV. Written as DNA, the CDR3 is TGTGCCAGCAGCTTAGGGGACAGGGCGTCAGATACGCAGTATTTT. Its translation is CASSLGDRASDTQYF.

The chain carries TRBV9 and TRBJ2-1; 9 nucleotides match TRBD2. Germline trimming cut 7 bases from V and 4 bases from J; bases unmatched to any gene: 6. This CDR3 region has 14 residues. The germline gives CDR1 SGDLS, CDR2 YYNGEE. The CDR3 DNA reads TGTGCCAGCGGCGGGAGCGGGGGGTACAATGAGCAGTTCTTC. Its protein product is CASGGSGGYNEQFF.

This clone was found once. The chain's CDR3 is CASSFGDEGTEAFF. Here the CDR3 DNA reads TGCGCCAGCAGCTTCGGGGATGAGGGCACTGAAGCTTTCTTT. V gene TRBV5-1 combines with J gene TRBJ1-1; D remains ambiguous. V was pared by 2 bases and J by 4 bases, with 12 bases between. The germline gives CDR1 SGHRS, CDR2 YFSETQ. The CDR3 length is 14 residues.

The chain is built from TRBV6-5 and TRBJ1-2; 8 nucleotides agree with TRBD1. This CDR3 region has 14 residues. The germline CDR1 and CDR2 sequences are MNHEY and SVGAGI. V lost 6 bases to trimming and J lost 6 bases; unmatched junction nucleotides: 9. The CDR3 sequence: CASSRPGQVHGYTF. The CDR3 region has the DNA TGTGCCAGCAGCCGCCCGGGACAGGTGCATGGCTACACCTTC.

In this sample, this clone turned up a few times. V gene TRBV30 combines with J gene TRBJ2-6; D remains ambiguous. The CDR3 length is 13 residues. Per germline, CDR1 GTSNPN and CDR2 SVGIG (reference sequence). Trimming cost V 0 bases and J 2 bases, with 2 bases left between them. CDR3 nucleotide sequence: TGTGCCTGGAGTGTAGCTGGGGCCAACGTCCTGACTTTC. The encoded protein is CAWSVAGANVLTF.

This rearrangement joins TRBV5-4 to TRBJ2-1; D unclear. This CDR3 contains 13 residues. Germline-derived CDR1 and CDR2 are SGHNT and YYREEE (reference sequence). Trimming took off 1 base at V and 7 bases at J, with 9 bases between the two ends. CDR3 DNA: TGTGCCAGCAGCTTGCCCCGAGGAAATGAGCAGTTCTTC. Amino acid sequence: CASSLPRGNEQFF.

The gene calls are TRBV7-2 and TRBJ2-1; 9 positions agree with TRBD2. The germline gives CDR1 SGHTA, CDR2 FQGNSA. V shed 4 bases, J shed 6 bases, and the junction held 10 bases outside the gene matches. CDR3 length: 16 residues. The chain's CDR3 is CASSWGGGGAVNEQFF. The CDR3 DNA follows: TGTGCCAGCAGCTGGGGTGGCGGGGGGGCCGTCAATGAGCAGTTCTTC.

The CDR3 sequence: CASSLASSYEQYF. The DNA for the CDR3 is TGTGCCAGCAGCTTGGCCTCCTCCTACGAGCAGTACTTC. V gene TRBV7-2 combines with J gene TRBJ2-7; D gene unclear. The CDR3 runs 13 residues. Germline V gene data show CDR1 as SGHTA and CDR2 as FQGNSA. V was pared by 3 bases and J by 0 bases, with 6 bases between.